This T cell receptor beta chain emerged from a study of memory CD4+ T cells and cytomegalovirus serostatus (dated by TCRdb to about 2019). Broadly, across the study: The cohort included about 33 healthy adults from Belgium, of whom 9 were CMV seropositive and 24 were CMV seronegative. To replicate a published TCR-based CMV serostatus classifier, the study sequenced CD4+ memory TCRbeta repertoires from a Belgian cohort whose cytomegalovirus serostatus was known. Study-wide findings and limitations: Unlike the original study, which covered naive and memory CD4+ and CD8+ populations, the Belgian study sequenced only CD4+CD45RO+ memory cells. The results were read as suggesting that the CMV-associated TCR signature is, for the most part, present in the CD4+ memory repertoire. For CMV serostatus prediction, a median bootstrapped AUC of 0.95 was reached with the original framework, and a median bootstrapped AUC of 0.91 was reached with a US-trained random forest. Of fewer than 200 previously reported CMV-associated TCRbeta sequences, approximately 70 appeared in the CD4+ memory repertoires, each in one to five individuals. On the Belgian cohort, the classifier based on the original framework reached a median bootstrapped AUC of roughly 0.96, with a 95% CI of 0.76-1.00.

A FACSAria II was used to sort memory CD4+ T cells, defined as single viable CD3+CD4+CD8-CD45RO+ cells. CMV serostatus was determined using a Roche Elecsys assay that detects serum IgG against CMV pp150, pp28, p38 and p52. Following thawing, total CD4+ T cells were enriched through positive selection using CD4 magnetic microbeads. The samples came from a separate study whose specific focus was interrogating the CD4+ T cell memory repertoire. Peripheral blood mononuclear cells were isolated and cryopreserved following standard operating procedures; serum was stored at -80 °C. Staining used CD3-PerCP (BW264/56), CD4-APC (RPA-T4), CD45RO-PE (UCHT1) and CD8-Pacific Orange (3B5) antibodies, with Sytox blue excluding non-viable cells. Genomic DNA was extracted from sorted cells with the Quick-DNA Microprep Kit. TCRbeta DNA was amplified with the immunoSEQ hsTCRbeta kit following the manufacturer's protocol. An Illumina MiSeq instrument was used to sequence the TCRbeta libraries. The study's processing was this. Once out-of-frame sequences had been removed, about 2,000,000 distinct TCRbeta sequences were left, which works out to an average of around 67,000 per individual. Two values were used to score each individual: the count of over 150 previously reported CMV-associated TCRbeta sequences and the total count of productive distinct TCRbeta sequences. A beta-binomial model was reimplemented in Python, and random forests from scikit-learn, run with default parameters, were trained on data from the US cohort. Classifier performance on the Belgian cohort was summarized as median AUC with percentile confidence intervals over 10,000 bootstrap iterations. The immuneACCESS repertoire file appears here via TCRdb, limited to in-frame rearrangements. These files lack a portion of the clones; in checked studies, under half of the deficit traces to unresolved V genes, and the cause of the others is not known. From that table come the V and J calls and clone size; the DNA was used to work out D and trimming. For this sample the table gives 50,000 to 75,000 clones, of which roughly four fifths were detected only once. In total, the top ten clones hold about 1% of the sample.

Comment on this clone: Its antigen is unknown. Base qualities are not at hand, and no much larger clone is one base apart.

From the cysteine up to the phenylalanine, the CDR3 has a length of 11 residues. The kept DNA is CDR3 alone, 33 bases in frame from the first base. The germline V gene gives CDR1 as MDHEN and CDR2 as SYDVKM. The V and J ends are trimmed by 2 bases and 6 bases, leaving 5 bases between them. The V gene is TRBV28 and the J gene is TRBJ2-7; the best D guess is TRBD2, with 5 bases matching. The specimen sequenced was memory CD4+ T cells from blood. This sequence was found in an adult in good health and CMV-seronegative. The DNA is TGTGCCAGCAGTTTAGAGGGCGAGCAGTACTTC. Its protein reads: CASSLEGEQYF.